Below, one T cell receptor beta chain is given with its context. Extracted from the samples, RNA was reverse transcribed into cDNA to serve as the sequencing template. The assay was immunoSEQ multiplex PCR, and TCRdb's table has in-frame clones only and misses some. The top ten hold about 20% of the sample, which has over 35,000 clones, approximately 92% seen once. Treatment indicated: oral pan-JAK inhibitor, 5-10 mg twice daily. This CDR3 has 15 amino acids. V was cut by 0 bases and J by 5 bases, with 13 bases left in between. CDR1 and CDR2 from the germline V gene are MGHRA and YSYEKL. These data come from a study of CD8+ T cells in alopecia areata.

The chain has TRBV4-1 and TRBJ1-2, with D unclear. The sequenced sample was CD8+ T cells sorted from blood, obtained at week 24, from a patient treated with tofacitinib. This sequence originates from a human donor with alopecia areata. The CDR3 DNA sequence: TGCGCCAGCAGCCAAGAAATGGGCATGGCGTATGGCTACACCTTC. Protein: CASSQEMGMAYGYTF.